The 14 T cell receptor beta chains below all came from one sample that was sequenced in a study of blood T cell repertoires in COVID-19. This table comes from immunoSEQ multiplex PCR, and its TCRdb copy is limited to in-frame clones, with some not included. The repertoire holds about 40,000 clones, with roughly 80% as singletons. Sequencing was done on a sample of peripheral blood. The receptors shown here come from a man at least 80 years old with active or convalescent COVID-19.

In DNA form, the CDR3 reads TGTGCCAGCGACCTCGGGGTAGGCGATGAAAAACTGTTTTTT. Translating it yields CASDLGVGDEKLFF. V is TRBV5-5 and J is TRBJ1-4; D is uncertain. In germline, CDR1 is SGHKS, CDR2 YYEKEE (reference sequence). The CDR3 consists of 14 residues. Between the trimmed V and J ends, which lost 7 bases and 6 bases, there was a span of 16 bases.

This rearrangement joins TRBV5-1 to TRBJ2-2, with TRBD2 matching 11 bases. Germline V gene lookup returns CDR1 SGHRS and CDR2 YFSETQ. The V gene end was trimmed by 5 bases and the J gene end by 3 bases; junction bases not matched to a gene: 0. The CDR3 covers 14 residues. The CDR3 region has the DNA TGCGCCAGCAGGACTAGCGGGGACACCGGGGAGCTGTTTTTT. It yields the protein CASRTSGDTGELFF.

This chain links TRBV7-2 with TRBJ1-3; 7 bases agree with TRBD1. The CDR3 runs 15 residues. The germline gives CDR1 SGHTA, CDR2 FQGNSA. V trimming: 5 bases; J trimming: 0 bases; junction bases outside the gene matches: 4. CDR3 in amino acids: CASSQGQLSGNTIYF. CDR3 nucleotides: TGTGCCAGCAGCCAGGGACAGCTCTCTGGAAACACCATATATTTT.

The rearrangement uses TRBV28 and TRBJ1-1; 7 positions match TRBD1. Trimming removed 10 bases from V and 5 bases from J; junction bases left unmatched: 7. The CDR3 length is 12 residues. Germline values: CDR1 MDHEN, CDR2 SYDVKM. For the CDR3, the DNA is TGTGCCACCGAGGGGGCGAGGACTGAAGCTTTCTTT. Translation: CATEGARTEAFF. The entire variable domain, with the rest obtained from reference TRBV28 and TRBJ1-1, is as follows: DVKVTQSSRYLVKRTGEKVFLECVQDMDHENMFWYRQDPGLGLRLIYFSYDVKMKEKGDIPEGYSVSREKKERFSLILESASTNQTSMYLCATEGARTEAFFGQGTRLTVV.

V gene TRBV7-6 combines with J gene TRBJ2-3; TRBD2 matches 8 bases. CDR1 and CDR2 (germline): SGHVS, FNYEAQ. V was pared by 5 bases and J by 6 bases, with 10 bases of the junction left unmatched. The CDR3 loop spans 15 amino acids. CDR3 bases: TGTGCCAGCAGCCCTCTCGGGAGGGACGGGGATACGCAGTATTTT. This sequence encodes CASSPLGRDGDTQYF.

The CDR3 loop reads CASARGVNEKLFF. CDR3 DNA sequence: TGTGCCAGCGCCCGGGGGGTTAATGAAAAACTGTTTTTT. The rearrangement uses TRBV7-2 and TRBJ1-4; possible D gene TRBD1, 5 bases. The CDR3 is 13 amino acids. The germline gives CDR1 SGHTA, CDR2 FQGNSA. Trimming stripped 8 bases from V and 4 bases from J, with 11 bases between.

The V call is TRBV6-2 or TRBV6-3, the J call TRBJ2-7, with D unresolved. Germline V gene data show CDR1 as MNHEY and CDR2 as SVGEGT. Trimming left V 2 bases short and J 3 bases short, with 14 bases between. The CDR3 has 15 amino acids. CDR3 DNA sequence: TGTGCCAGCAGTTACGGCCAACCTACAGTCTACGAGCAGTACTTC. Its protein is CASSYGQPTVYEQYF.

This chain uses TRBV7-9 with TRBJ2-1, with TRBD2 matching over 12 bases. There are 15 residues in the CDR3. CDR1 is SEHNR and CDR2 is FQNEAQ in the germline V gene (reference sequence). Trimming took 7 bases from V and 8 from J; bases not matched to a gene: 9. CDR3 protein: CASNPGTSGRDEQFF. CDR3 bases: TGTGCCAGCAACCCCGGGACTAGCGGGCGAGATGAGCAGTTCTTC.

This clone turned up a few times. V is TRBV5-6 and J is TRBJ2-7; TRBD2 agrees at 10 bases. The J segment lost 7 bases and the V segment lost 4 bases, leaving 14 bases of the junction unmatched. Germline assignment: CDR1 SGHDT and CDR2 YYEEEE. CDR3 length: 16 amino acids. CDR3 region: CASSRGLAGEEREQYF. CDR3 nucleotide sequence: TGTGCCAGCAGCCGAGGCCTAGCGGGAGAAGAAAGAGAGCAGTACTTC.

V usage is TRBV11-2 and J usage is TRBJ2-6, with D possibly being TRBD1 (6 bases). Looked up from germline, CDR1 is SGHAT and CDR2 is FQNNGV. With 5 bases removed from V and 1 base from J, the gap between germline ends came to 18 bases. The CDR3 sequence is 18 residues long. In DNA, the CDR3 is TGTGCCAGCAGCCGTTTGACAGGTCAGAAGTCTGGGGCCAACGTCCTGACTTTC. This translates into CASSRLTGQKSGANVLTF. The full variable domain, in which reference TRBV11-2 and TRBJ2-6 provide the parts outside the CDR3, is EAGVAQSPRYKIIEKRQSVAFWCNPISGHATLYWYQQILGQGPKLLIQFQNNGVVDDSQLPKDRFSAERLKGVDSTLKIQPAKLEDSAVYLCASSRLTGQKSGANVLTFGAGSRLTVL.

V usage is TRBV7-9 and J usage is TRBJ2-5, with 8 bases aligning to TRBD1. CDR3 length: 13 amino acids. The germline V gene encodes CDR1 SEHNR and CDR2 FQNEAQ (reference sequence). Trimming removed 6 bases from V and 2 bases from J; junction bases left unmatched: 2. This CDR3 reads CASRRQGQETQYF. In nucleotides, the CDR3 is TGTGCCAGCAGAAGACAGGGGCAAGAGACCCAGTACTTC. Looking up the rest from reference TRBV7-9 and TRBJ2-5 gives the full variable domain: DTGVSQNPRHKITKRGQNVTFRCDPISEHNRLYWYRQTLGQGPEFLTYFQNEAQLEKSRLLSDRFSAERPKGSFSTLEIQRTEQGDSAMYLCASRRQGQETQYFGPGTRLLVL.

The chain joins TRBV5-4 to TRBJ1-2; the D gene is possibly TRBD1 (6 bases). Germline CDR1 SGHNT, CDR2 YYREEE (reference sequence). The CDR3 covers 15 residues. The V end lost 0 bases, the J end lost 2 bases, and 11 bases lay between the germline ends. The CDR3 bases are TGTGCCAGCAGCTTGGGGCAGGGGTCGAACTATGGCTACACCTTC. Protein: CASSLGQGSNYGYTF.

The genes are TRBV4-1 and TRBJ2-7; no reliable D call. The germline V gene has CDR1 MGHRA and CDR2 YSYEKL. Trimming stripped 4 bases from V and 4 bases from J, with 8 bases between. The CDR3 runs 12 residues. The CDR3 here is CASSPPSYEQYF. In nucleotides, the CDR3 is TGCGCCAGCAGCCCGCCGAGTTACGAGCAGTACTTC.

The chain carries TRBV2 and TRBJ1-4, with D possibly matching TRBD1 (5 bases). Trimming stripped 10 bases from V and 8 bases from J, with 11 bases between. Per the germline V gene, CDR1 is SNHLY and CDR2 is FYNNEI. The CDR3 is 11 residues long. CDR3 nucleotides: TGTGCCAAAAGGGGCTGGGAAAAACTGTTTTTT. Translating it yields CAKRGWEKLFF.